This T cell receptor beta chain is from a study of blood T cell repertoires in COVID-19. Study-level background: Italy, Spain and the United States were the sources of the convalescent and acute COVID-19 samples. In each case, the material was cDNA or gDNA derived from T cells, B-cell-depleted T cells, or PBMCs.

The CDR3 is 13 amino acids. Germline CDR1 reads SNHLY; CDR2 reads FYNNEI. The V segment lost 7 bases and the J segment 7 bases; nucleotides outside the gene matches: 4. Per the original methods: Estimation of nucleated cell counts relied on the amplification of reference gene primers. Profiling relied on immunoSEQ multiplex PCR, and the TCRdb table lists in-frame clones only, not all of them. The V and J calls and clone size come from that table; D and trimming were worked out from the DNA. Here the sample spans roughly 75,000 clones, 74% being singletons. Specimen: peripheral blood. The J gene is TRBJ2-1, the V gene TRBV2; TRBD2 agrees at 10 bases. This sequence was found in a human donor with acute or convalescent COVID-19. The donor label of this sample is uncertain. The CDR3 DNA is TGTGCCAGCAAAGCGGGGGGGACGAATGAGCAGTTCTTC. This sequence encodes CASKAGGTNEQFF.